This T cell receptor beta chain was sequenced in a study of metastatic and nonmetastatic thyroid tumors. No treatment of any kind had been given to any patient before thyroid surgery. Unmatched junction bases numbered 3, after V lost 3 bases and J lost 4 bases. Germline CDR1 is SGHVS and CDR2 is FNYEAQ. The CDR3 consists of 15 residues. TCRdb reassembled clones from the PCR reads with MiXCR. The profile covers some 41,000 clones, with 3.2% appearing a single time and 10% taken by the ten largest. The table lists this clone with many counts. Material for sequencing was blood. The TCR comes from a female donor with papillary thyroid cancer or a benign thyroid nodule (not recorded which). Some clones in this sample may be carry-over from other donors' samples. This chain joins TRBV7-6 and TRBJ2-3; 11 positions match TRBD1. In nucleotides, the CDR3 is TGTGCCAGCAGCTTCGGGACAGGGGGTGCAGATACGCAGTATTTT. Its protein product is CASSFGTGGADTQYF.